What follows is one T cell receptor (beta chain) and its context. Its specificity is not known. This entry comes from a study of monozygotic twins with inflammatory bowel disease. The CDR3 loop spans 13 amino acids. Germline V gene lookup returns CDR1 SGHRS and CDR2 YFSETQ. Whole-study findings and limits: A reduction in TCRbeta diversity (inverse Simpson) was seen in IBD patients relative to healthy co-twins.

UMIs were attached via template switching, each with a 6-nucleotide sample barcode. Following a re-call of the 5' RACE reads, TCRdb has one entry per CDR3 protein and lacks DNA. The sample has about 380,000 distinct CDR3 sequences. The authors drew about 2.7 ml of blood from each donor. The chain combines TRBV5-1 with TRBJ2-1. Source material: blood. The TCR originated in a human donor with ulcerative colitis or Crohn's disease, or a healthy co-twin of an affected twin (not recorded which). This CDR3 reads CASSTDLHNEQFF. Drawing the rest from reference TRBV5-1 and TRBJ2-1, the complete variable domain is KAGVTQTPRYLIKTRGQQVTLSCSPISGHRSVSWYQQTPGQGLQFLFEYFSETQRNKGNFPGRFSGRQFSNSRSEMNVSTLELGDSALYLCASSTDLHNEQFFGPGTRLTVL.